The TCR beta chain under discussion was sequenced for a study of T cell responses to AZD1222 COVID-19 vaccine. Notes on the study in general: AZD1222 recipients seropositive at baseline numbered only five or six. Following two doses of AZD1222, Spike-specific TCR breadth and depth rose. Most donors were white British, females outnumbered males, and clonal diversity was possibly underestimated.

As regards this clone: Its antigen is not identified.

CDR1 and CDR2 (germline): SGHNT, YYREEE (reference sequence). CDR3 size: 14 residues. Unmatched junction bases numbered 5, after V lost 3 bases and J lost 2 bases. The protocol was immunoSEQ multiplex PCR, while the TCRdb copy is restricted to in-frame clones and leaves out a portion. The table lists tens of thousands of clones, roughly 86% of them singletons. V is TRBV5-4 and J is TRBJ2-7; 7 positions match TRBD1. The material sequenced was peripheral blood, taken on day 0 of MenACWY control vaccination. This sequence originates from an adult in good health. The CDR3 nucleotides are TGTGCCAGCAGCTGGGGGACAGAAACCTACGAGCAGTACTTC. Translation gives CASSWGTETYEQYF.